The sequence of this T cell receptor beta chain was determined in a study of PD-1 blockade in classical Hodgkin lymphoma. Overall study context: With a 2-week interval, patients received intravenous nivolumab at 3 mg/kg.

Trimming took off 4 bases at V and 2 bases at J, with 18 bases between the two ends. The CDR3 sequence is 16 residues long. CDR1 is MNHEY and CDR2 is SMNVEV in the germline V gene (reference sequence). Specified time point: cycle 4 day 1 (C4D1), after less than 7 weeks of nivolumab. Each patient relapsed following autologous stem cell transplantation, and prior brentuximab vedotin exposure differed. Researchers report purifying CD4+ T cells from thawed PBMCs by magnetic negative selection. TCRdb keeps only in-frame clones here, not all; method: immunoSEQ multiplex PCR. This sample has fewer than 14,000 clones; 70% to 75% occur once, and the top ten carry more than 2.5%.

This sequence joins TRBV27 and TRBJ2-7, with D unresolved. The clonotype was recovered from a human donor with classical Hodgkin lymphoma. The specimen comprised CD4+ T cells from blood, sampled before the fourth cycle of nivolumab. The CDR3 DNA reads TGTGCCAGCAGTTCCGCCCGATCGCAAGAGGCCTACGAGCAGTACTTC. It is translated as CASSSARSQEAYEQYF.